Here is one T cell receptor (beta chain) with its context. Other nucleotide sequences from this sample produce the same CDR3. Assay used: immunoSEQ multiplex PCR; TCRdb lists only in-frame clones, some missing. In the table there are more than 900,000 clones, approximately 80% of which are singletons. This specimen belongs to a study of shared clonotypes between healthy human individuals. In germline, CDR1 is GTSNPN, CDR2 SVGIG (reference sequence). The CDR3 consists of 14 residues. Trimming left V 0 bases short and J 0 bases short, with 6 bases between. The sequence came from a man aged 18-30 years in good health. Some clones in this sample may be carry-over from other donors' samples. Sequencing input: memory CD4+ T cells from PBMCs. This sample's subset: CD45RA-negative fraction. The rearrangement links TRBV30 to TRBJ1-3; D not certain. The CDR3 spells CAWSVGYSGNTIYF. For the CDR3, the DNA is TGTGCCTGGAGTGTCGGGTACTCTGGAAACACCATATATTTT.